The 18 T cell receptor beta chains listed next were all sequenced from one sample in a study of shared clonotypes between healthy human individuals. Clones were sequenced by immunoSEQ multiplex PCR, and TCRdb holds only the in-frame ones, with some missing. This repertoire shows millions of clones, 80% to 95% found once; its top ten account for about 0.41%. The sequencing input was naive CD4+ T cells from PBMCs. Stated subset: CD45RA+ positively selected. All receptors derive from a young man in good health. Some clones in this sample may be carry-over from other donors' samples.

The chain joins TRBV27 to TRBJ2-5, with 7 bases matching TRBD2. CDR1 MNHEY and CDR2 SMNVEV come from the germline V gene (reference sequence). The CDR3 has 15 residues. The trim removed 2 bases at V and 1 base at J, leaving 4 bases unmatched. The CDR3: CASSLRGGGQETQYF. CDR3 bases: TGTGCCAGCAGTTTAAGGGGCGGGGGCCAAGAGACCCAGTACTTC.

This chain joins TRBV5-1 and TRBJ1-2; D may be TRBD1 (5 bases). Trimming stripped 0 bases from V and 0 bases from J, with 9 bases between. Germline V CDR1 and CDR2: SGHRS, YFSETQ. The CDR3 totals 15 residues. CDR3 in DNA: TGCGCCAGCAGCTTGGGGGGCGCTACTAACTATGGCTACACCTTC. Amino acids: CASSLGGATNYGYTF.

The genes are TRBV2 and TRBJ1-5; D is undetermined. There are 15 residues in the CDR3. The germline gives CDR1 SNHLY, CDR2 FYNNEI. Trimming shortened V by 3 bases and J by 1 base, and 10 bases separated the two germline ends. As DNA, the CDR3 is TGTGCCAGCAGTGAGACGGAGAGGAGCAATCAGCCCCAGCATTTT. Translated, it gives CASSETERSNQPQHF.

CDR3 DNA: TGTGCCTGGAGTTTCGGGACAGGGTTGAGCGAGCAGTACTTC. Residues: CAWSFGTGLSEQYF. The genes are TRBV30 and TRBJ2-7, with TRBD1 matching 9 bases. CDR3 length equals 14 residues. CDR1 and CDR2 from the germline V gene are GTSNPN and SVGIG (reference sequence). V dropped 2 bases and J dropped 6; count of bases not matched to a gene: 8. The whole variable domain, remainder taken from reference TRBV30 and TRBJ2-7, is SQTIHQWPATLVQPVGSPLSLECTVEGTSNPNLYWYRQAAGRGLQLLFYSVGIGQISSEVPQNLSASRPQDRQFILSSKKLLLSDSGFYLCAWSFGTGLSEQYFGPGTRLTVT.

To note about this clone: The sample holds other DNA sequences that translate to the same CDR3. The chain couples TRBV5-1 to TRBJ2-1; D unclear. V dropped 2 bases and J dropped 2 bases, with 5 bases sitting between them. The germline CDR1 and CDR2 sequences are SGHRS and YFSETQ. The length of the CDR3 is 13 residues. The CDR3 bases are TGCGCCAGCAGCTTAGACACCTACAATGAGCAGTTCTTC. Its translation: CASSLDTYNEQFF.

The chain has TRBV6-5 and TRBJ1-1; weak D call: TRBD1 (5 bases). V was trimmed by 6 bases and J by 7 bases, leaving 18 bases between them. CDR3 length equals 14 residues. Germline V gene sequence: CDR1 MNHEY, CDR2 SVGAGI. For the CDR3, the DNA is TGTGCCAGCAGGCGACGGGACCCGTCGGGTGAAGCTTTCTTT. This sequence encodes CASRRRDPSGEAFF.

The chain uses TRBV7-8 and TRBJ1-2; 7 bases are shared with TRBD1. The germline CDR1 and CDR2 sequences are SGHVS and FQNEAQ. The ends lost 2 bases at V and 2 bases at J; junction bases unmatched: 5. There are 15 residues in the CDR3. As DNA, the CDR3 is TGTGCCAGCAGCTTAATGGGACAGCCGAACTATGGCTACACCTTC. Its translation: CASSLMGQPNYGYTF.

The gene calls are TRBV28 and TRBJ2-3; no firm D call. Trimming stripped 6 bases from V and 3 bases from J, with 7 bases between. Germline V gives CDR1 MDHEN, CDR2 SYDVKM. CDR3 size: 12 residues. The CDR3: CASSQLTDTQYF. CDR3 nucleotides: TGTGCCAGCAGCCAATTAACAGATACGCAGTATTTT.

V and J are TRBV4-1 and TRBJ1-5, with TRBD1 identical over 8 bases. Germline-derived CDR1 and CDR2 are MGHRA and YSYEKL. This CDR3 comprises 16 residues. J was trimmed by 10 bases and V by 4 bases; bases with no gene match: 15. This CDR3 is CASSLATGASYLPQHF. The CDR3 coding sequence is TGCGCCAGCAGCCTCGCGACAGGGGCGTCCTATCTTCCCCAGCATTTT.

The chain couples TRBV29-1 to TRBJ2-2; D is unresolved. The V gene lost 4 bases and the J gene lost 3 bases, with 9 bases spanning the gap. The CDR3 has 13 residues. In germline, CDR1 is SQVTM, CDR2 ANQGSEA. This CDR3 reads CSVASVHTGELFF. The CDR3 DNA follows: TGCAGCGTTGCATCAGTGCACACCGGGGAGCTGTTTTTT.

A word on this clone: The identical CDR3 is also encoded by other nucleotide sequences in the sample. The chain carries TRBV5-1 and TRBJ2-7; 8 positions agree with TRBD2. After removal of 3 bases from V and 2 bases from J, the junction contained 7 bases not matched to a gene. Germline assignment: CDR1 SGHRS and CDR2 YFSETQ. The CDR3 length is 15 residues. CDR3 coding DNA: TGCGCCAGCAGCTGGGGGCTAGCGGGTGCCTACGAGCAGTACTTC. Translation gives CASSWGLAGAYEQYF.

This CDR3 is CASSPGSSSRVYGYTF. In DNA, the CDR3 is TGTGCCAGCAGCCCCGGTTCCTCGTCGAGGGTCTATGGCTACACCTTC. The chain joins TRBV9 to TRBJ1-2; D not resolved. Per germline, CDR1 SGDLS and CDR2 YYNGEE. Trimming shortened V by 4 bases and J by 4 bases, and 20 bases separated the two germline ends. The length of the CDR3 is 16 residues.

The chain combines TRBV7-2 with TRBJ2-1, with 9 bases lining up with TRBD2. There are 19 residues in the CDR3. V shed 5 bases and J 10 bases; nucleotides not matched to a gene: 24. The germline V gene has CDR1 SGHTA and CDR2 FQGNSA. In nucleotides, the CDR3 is TGTGCCAGCAGCCCCCACCTCGAAAAGGCTAGCGGGGTGGTGGGGGAGCAGTTCTTC. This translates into CASSPHLEKASGVVGEQFF.

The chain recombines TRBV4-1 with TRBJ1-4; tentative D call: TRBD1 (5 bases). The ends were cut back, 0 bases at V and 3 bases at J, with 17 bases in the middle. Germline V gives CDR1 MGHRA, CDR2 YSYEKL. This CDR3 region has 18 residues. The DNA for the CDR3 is TGCGCCAGCAGCCAAGATAGAAATAGGGCAGGGCCTAATGAAAAACTGTTTTTT. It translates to CASSQDRNRAGPNEKLFF.

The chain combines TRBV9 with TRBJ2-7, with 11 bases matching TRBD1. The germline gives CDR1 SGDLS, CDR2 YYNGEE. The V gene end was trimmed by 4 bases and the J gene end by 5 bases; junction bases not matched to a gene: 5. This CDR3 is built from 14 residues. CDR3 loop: CASSPGQGVNEQYF. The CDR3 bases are TGTGCCAGCAGCCCGGGACAGGGGGTGAACGAGCAGTACTTC.

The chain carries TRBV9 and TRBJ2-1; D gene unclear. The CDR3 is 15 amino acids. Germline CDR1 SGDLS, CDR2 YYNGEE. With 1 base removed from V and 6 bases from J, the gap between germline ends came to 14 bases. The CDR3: CASSVRGQVLNEQFF. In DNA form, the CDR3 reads TGTGCCAGCAGCGTAAGAGGCCAGGTCCTCAATGAGCAGTTCTTC.

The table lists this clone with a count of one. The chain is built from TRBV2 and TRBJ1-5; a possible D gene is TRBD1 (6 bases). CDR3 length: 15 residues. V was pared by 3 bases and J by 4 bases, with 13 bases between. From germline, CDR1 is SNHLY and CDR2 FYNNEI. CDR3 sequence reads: CASSEGGLGNQPQHF. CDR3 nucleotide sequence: TGTGCCAGCAGTGAGGGGGGGCTAGGGAATCAGCCCCAGCATTTT.

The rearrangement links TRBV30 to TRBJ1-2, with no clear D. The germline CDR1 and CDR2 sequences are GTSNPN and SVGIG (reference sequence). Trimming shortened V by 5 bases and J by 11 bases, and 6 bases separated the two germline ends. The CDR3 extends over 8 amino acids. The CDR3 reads CAWERYTF. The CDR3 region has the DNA TGTGCCTGGGAGAGATACACCTTC.